This entry lists 15 T cell receptor beta chains sequenced from one sample in a study of T cells expressing NK-cell markers. After re-calling the 5' RACE reads, TCRdb lists one entry per CDR3 protein, DNA absent. The sample data list about 30,000 distinct CDR3 sequences. Sequencing was performed on blood T cells: a sorted CD56 or NKG2C T cell subset, CD4+ or CD8+ T cells, or bulk PBMC T cells (not recorded which). Receptors originate from a woman between 18 and 70 years old in good health.

The chain has TRBV12-3 or TRBV12-4 and TRBJ1-1; TCRdb names TRBD1, which stays unverified in the absence of DNA. CDR3 length: 15 amino acids. CDR3 protein: CASSLGDRGANEAFF.

This rearrangement joins TRBV7-3 to TRBJ2-3; as DNA is missing, the TRBD2 call by TCRdb cannot be tested. The V gene's germline CDR1 is SGHTA and CDR2 FQGTGA. The CDR3 covers 18 residues. This chain's CDR3 is CASSLPRTSGRVTDTQYF.

The chain uses TRBV9 and TRBJ2-2. The CDR3 is 14 amino acids. The V gene's germline CDR1 is SGDLS and CDR2 YYNGEE. CDR3 in amino acids: CASSVGSGTGELFF.

The rearrangement joins TRBV5-1 to TRBJ2-7; TCRdb lists TRBD1, though no DNA is available to test this call. Germline V gene sequence: CDR1 SGHRS, CDR2 YFSETQ. This CDR3 contains 15 residues. The CDR3 protein is CASSLESGTNYEQYF.

The chain links TRBV12-3 or TRBV12-4 to TRBJ1-3. The CDR3 sequence is 14 residues long. CDR3 in amino acids: CALQIDTSGNTIYF.

The rearrangement links TRBV5-4 to TRBJ2-5; the TCRdb call, TRBD1, lacks DNA for checking. CDR1 is SGHNT and CDR2 is YYREEE in the germline V gene (reference sequence). The CDR3 is made up of 16 amino acids. CDR3: CASSPPDTGVFGTQYF.

The chain joins TRBV20-1 to TRBJ1-1; TCRdb's D call, TRBD1, is unchecked because there is no DNA. Germline loops: CDR1 DFQATT, CDR2 SNEGSKA (reference sequence). CDR3 length: 14 residues. The chain's CDR3 is CSHGTVELNTEAFF.

J is TRBJ2-1 and V is TRBV27; TCRdb's assignment of TRBD2 cannot be checked, as there is no DNA. The CDR3 is 13 amino acids. Germline CDR1 MNHEY, CDR2 SMNVEV (reference sequence). The CDR3 is CASNGLAGDEQFF.

This sequence joins TRBV6-5 and TRBJ2-3; the TCRdb D gene call, TRBD2, has no DNA to confirm it. The CDR3 runs to 16 residues. Germline lookup yields CDR1 MNHEY and CDR2 SVGAGI. CDR3 in amino acids: CASSYSLTSTADTQYF.

This chain links TRBV6-1 with TRBJ2-7; TCRdb's D call, TRBD2, is unchecked because there is no DNA. The germline CDR1 and CDR2 sequences are MNHNS and SASEGT. The CDR3 runs to 16 residues. The CDR3 loop reads CASSPGLAGENYEQYF.

The chain employs TRBV9 and TRBJ2-1; TCRdb's D call of TRBD2 is untestable without DNA. The CDR3 sequence is 14 residues long. Germline V gene data show CDR1 as SGDLS and CDR2 as YYNGEE. This chain's CDR3 is CASSRGGRGNEQFF. Supplemented by reference TRBV9 and TRBJ2-1, the full variable domain reads DSGVTQTPKHLITATGQRVTLRCSPRSGDLSVYWYQQSLDQGLQFLIQYYNGEERAKGNILERFSAQQFPDLHSELNLSSLELGDSALYFCASSRGGRGNEQFFGPGTRLTVL.

The chain carries TRBV29-1 and TRBJ2-1; no DNA is available, so the TRBD1 call from TCRdb remains unchecked. The CDR3 runs to 15 residues. CDR1 SQVTM and CDR2 ANQGSEA come from the germline V gene. Here the CDR3 reads CSVRTRDRGVNEQFF.

The V gene is TRBV5-5, the J gene TRBJ1-6; TCRdb outputs TRBD1, but without DNA this stays unchecked. Germline CDR1 SGHKS, CDR2 YYEKEE (reference sequence). The CDR3 totals 14 residues. CDR3 loop: CASSFLQFEGPLHF.

The V call is TRBV10-3, the J call TRBJ2-1; TCRdb calls TRBD1, which cannot be checked without DNA. This CDR3 comprises 13 residues. Germline values: CDR1 ENHRY, CDR2 SYGVKD. CDR3: CAISGEQGDEQFF.

The CDR3 reads CASSQEPGMTGELFF. The chain links TRBV4-1 to TRBJ2-2; TCRdb lists TRBD1, though no DNA is available to test this call. The germline gives CDR1 MGHRA, CDR2 YSYEKL. This CDR3 spans 15 amino acids.